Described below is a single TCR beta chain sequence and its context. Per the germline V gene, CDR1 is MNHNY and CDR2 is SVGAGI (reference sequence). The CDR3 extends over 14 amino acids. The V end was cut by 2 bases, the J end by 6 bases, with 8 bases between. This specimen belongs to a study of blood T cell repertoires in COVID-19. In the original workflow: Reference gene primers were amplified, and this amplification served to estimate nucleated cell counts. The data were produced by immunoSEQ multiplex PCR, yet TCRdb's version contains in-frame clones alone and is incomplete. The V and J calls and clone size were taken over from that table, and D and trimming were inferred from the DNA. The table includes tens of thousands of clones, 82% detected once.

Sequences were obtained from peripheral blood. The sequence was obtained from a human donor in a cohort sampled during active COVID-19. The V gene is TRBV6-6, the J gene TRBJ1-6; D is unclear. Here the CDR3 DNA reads TGTGCCAGCAGTTACATCTCCCTTAATTCACCCCTCCACTTT. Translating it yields CASSYISLNSPLHF.